These T cell receptor beta chains were read from a single sample in a study of shared clonotypes between healthy human individuals. Sequenced by immunoSEQ multiplex PCR; TCRdb stores in-frame clones only, minus some. The data contain around 1,900,000 clones, approximately 92% of them singletons. The material sequenced was naive CD8+ T cells from PBMCs. All receptors derive from a man between 18 and 35 years old in good health. Some clones in this sample may be carry-over from other donors' samples. Each CDR3 is given with its conserved first and last residue. Fields, in order: V gene, J gene, CDR3 protein.

v_gene: TRBV27; j_gene: TRBJ2-5; CDR3aa: CASSLSPGGEQETQYF
v_gene: TRBV19; j_gene: TRBJ2-2; CDR3aa: CASNLAGGTGELFF
v_gene: TRBV5-1; j_gene: TRBJ1-1; CDR3aa: CASSPSRLRAQNTEAFF
v_gene: TRBV6-1; j_gene: TRBJ2-1; CDR3aa: CASSAGQGKNEQFF
v_gene: TRBV11-2; j_gene: TRBJ2-7; CDR3aa: CASFLSVGSEQYF
v_gene: TRBV11-3; j_gene: TRBJ2-1; CDR3aa: CASKQRGGEQFF
v_gene: TRBV28; j_gene: TRBJ2-3; CDR3aa: CASSFRPSGADTQYF
v_gene: TRBV27; j_gene: TRBJ2-3; CDR3aa: CASSLLHYSGRADTQYF
v_gene: TRBV5-1; j_gene: TRBJ2-1; CDR3aa: CASSLTRANEQFF
v_gene: TRBV7-6; j_gene: TRBJ2-7; CDR3aa: CASSLLMGTGIYEQYF
v_gene: TRBV5-6; j_gene: TRBJ2-7; CDR3aa: CASSLGGDGPEQYF
v_gene: TRBV6-1; j_gene: TRBJ1-2; CDR3aa: CASSETGGTNYGYTF
v_gene: TRBV4-1; j_gene: TRBJ2-7; CDR3aa: CASSQGTGSVYEQYF
v_gene: TRBV28; j_gene: TRBJ1-1; CDR3aa: CASGKGPSRDTEAFF
v_gene: TRBV7-3; j_gene: TRBJ2-7; CDR3aa: CASSLEGSSGEQYF
v_gene: TRBV11-2; j_gene: TRBJ2-3; CDR3aa: CASSLGGLAGVQDTQYF
v_gene: TRBV7-3; j_gene: TRBJ2-7; CDR3aa: CASSLTPGAGDEQYF
v_gene: TRBV10-3; j_gene: TRBJ1-2; CDR3aa: CAISEGEMGYTF
v_gene: TRBV4-1; j_gene: TRBJ1-5; CDR3aa: CASSQETPPVPGPQHF
v_gene: TRBV27; j_gene: TRBJ2-3; CDR3aa: CASSPASTIGTDTQYF
v_gene: TRBV28; j_gene: TRBJ1-1; CDR3aa: CASSLGGLTEAFF
v_gene: TRBV11-2; j_gene: TRBJ2-1; CDR3aa: CASSSLRGRNEQFF
v_gene: TRBV15; j_gene: TRBJ2-5; CDR3aa: CATSRDRELVGETQYF
v_gene: TRBV28; j_gene: TRBJ2-2; CDR3aa: CASSPLGEGNTGELFF
v_gene: TRBV7-3; j_gene: TRBJ2-1; CDR3aa: CASSSREGTTYNEQFF
v_gene: TRBV27; j_gene: TRBJ2-1; CDR3aa: CASSKFSPSAVNEQFF
v_gene: TRBV28; j_gene: TRBJ1-5; CDR3aa: CASSHQGRRGQPQHF
v_gene: TRBV7-9; j_gene: TRBJ2-3; CDR3aa: CASSFDREDTQYF
v_gene: TRBV7-9; j_gene: TRBJ2-1; CDR3aa: CASSQKAGGLSYNEQFF
v_gene: TRBV9; j_gene: TRBJ2-2; CDR3aa: CASSVGTLTNTGELFF
v_gene: TRBV15; j_gene: TRBJ2-1; CDR3aa: CATTDRSSYNEQFF
v_gene: TRBV7-6; j_gene: TRBJ1-2; CDR3aa: CASSSLLPVDGYTF
v_gene: TRBV5-1; j_gene: TRBJ2-7; CDR3aa: CASSLDEGGTSYEQYF
v_gene: TRBV5-5; j_gene: TRBJ1-1; CDR3aa: CASSLAAYEAFF
v_gene: TRBV25-1; j_gene: TRBJ1-1; CDR3aa: CASISRVGEAFF
v_gene: TRBV28; j_gene: TRBJ2-7; CDR3aa: CASSPTPGQFSPYEQYF
v_gene: TRBV5-4; j_gene: TRBJ2-3; CDR3aa: CAGGTQFRTDTQYF
v_gene: TRBV5-1; j_gene: TRBJ2-5; CDR3aa: CASSLSRIGETQYF
v_gene: TRBV30; j_gene: TRBJ2-7; CDR3aa: CAWSIRDDPYEQYF
v_gene: TRBV19; j_gene: TRBJ2-2; CDR3aa: CASRDLRGDAGELFF
v_gene: TRBV5-6; j_gene: TRBJ1-5; CDR3aa: CASSPLGQPQHF
v_gene: TRBV9; j_gene: TRBJ2-5; CDR3aa: CASSVGLGMETQYF
v_gene: TRBV28; j_gene: TRBJ2-3; CDR3aa: CATNPRDRGTDTQYF
v_gene: TRBV4-2; j_gene: TRBJ1-3; CDR3aa: CASSQDRGQGTIYF
v_gene: TRBV9; j_gene: TRBJ2-1; CDR3aa: CASSVGSTGEQFF
v_gene: TRBV9; j_gene: TRBJ1-1; CDR3aa: CASSVADRGNTEAFF
v_gene: TRBV4-1; j_gene: TRBJ2-5; CDR3aa: CASSQDWEETQYF
v_gene: TRBV29-1; j_gene: TRBJ2-1; CDR3aa: CSVEVPGLAYNEQFF
v_gene: TRBV27; j_gene: TRBJ2-7; CDR3aa: CATRSVGTYESYEQYF
v_gene: TRBV4-3; j_gene: TRBJ2-7; CDR3aa: CASSRFLASGSEQYF
v_gene: TRBV15; j_gene: TRBJ2-7; CDR3aa: CATSRDFGGRYEQYF
v_gene: TRBV11-2; j_gene: TRBJ2-3; CDR3aa: CASSLLTGLGDTQYF
v_gene: TRBV13; j_gene: TRBJ2-1; CDR3aa: CASSQLAASSPEQFF
v_gene: TRBV2; j_gene: TRBJ2-4; CDR3aa: CASRGSIAKNIQYF
v_gene: TRBV2; j_gene: TRBJ1-5; CDR3aa: CASRQGQGSNQPQHF
v_gene: TRBV19; j_gene: TRBJ2-3; CDR3aa: CASSRRLAGGPSNLDTQYF
v_gene: TRBV4-1; j_gene: TRBJ2-1; CDR3aa: CASSQVQLAGYEQFF